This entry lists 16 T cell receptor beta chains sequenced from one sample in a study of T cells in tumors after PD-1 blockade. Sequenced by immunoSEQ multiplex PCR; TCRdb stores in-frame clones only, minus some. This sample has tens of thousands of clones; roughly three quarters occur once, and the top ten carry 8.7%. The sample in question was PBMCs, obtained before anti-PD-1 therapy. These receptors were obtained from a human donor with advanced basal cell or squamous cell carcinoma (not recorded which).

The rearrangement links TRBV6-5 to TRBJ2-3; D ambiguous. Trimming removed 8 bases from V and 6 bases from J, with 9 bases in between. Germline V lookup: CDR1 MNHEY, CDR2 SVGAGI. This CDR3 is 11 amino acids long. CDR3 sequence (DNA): TGTGCCAGCCGGGTAGTTGATACGCAGTATTTT. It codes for CASRVVDTQYF.

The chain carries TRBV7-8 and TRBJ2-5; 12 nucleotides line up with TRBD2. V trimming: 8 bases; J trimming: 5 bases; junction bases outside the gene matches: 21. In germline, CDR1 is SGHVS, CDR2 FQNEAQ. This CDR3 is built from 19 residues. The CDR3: CASPPAGEASGRAGETQYF. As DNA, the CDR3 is TGTGCCAGCCCCCCGGCAGGGGAGGCTAGCGGGAGGGCCGGGGAGACCCAGTACTTC. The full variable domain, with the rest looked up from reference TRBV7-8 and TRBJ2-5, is GAGVSQSPRYKVAKRGQDVALRCDPISGHVSLFWYQQALGQGPEFLTYFQNEAQLDKSGLPSDRFFAERPEGSVSTLKIQRTQQEDSAVYLCASPPAGEASGRAGETQYFGPGTRLLVL.

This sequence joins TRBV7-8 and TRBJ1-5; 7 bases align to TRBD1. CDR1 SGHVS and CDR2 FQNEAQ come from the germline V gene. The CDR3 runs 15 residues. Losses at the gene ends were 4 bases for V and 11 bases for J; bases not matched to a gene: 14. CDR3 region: CASSSWTGQPVSQHF. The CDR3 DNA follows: TGTGCCAGCAGCTCATGGACAGGTCAACCCGTGTCCCAGCATTTT.

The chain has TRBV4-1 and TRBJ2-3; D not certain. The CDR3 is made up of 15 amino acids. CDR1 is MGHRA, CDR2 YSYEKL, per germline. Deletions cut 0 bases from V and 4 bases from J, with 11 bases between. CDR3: CASSQDLASSDTQYF. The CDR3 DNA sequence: TGCGCCAGCAGCCAAGATCTCGCTTCCTCAGATACGCAGTATTTT.

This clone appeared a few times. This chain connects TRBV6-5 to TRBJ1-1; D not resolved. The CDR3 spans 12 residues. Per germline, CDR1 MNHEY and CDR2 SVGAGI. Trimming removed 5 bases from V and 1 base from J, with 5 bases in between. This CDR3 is CASSHRNTEAFF. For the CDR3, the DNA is TGTGCCAGCAGTCACAGGAACACTGAAGCTTTCTTT.

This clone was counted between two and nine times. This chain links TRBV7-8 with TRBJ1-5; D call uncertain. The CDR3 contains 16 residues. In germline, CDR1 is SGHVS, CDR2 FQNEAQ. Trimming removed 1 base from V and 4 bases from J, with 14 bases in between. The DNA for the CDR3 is TGTGCCAGCAGCTTAGTGGGCATACAACCGAATCAGCCCCAGCATTTT. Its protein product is CASSLVGIQPNQPQHF.

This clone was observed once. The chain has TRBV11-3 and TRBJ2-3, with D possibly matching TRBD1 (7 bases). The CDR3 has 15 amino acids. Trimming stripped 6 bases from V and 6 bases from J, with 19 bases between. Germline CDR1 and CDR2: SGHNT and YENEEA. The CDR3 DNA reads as TGTGCCAGCAGTCCGCGGGGACCAGGGGGGGATACGCAGTATTTT. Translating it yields CASSPRGPGGDTQYF. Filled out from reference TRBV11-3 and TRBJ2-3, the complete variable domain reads EAGVVQSPRYKIIEKKQPVAFWCNPISGHNTLYWYLQNLGQGPELLIRYENEEAVDDSQLPKDRFSAERLKGVDSTLKIQPAELGDSAVYLCASSPRGPGGDTQYFGPGTRLTVL.

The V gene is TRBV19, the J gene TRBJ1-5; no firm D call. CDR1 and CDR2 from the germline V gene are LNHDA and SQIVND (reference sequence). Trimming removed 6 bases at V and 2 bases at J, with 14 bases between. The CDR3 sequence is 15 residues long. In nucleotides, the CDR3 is TGTGCCAGTAGCTTGTTGATCGAGGGCAATCAGCCCCAGCATTTT. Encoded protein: CASSLLIEGNQPQHF.

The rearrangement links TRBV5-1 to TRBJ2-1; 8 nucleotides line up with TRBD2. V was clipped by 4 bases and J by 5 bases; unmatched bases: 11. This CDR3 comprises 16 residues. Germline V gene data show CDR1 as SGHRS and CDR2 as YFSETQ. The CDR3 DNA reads TGCGCCAGCAGCCTATTGCTGGCGGGAGGTGACAATGAGCAGTTCTTC. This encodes CASSLLLAGGDNEQFF.

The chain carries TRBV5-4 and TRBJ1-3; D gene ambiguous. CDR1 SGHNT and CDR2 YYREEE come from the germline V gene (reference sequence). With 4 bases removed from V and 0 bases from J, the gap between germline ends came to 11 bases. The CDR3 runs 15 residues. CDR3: CASSPESGSGNTIYF. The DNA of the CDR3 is TGTGCCAGCAGCCCCGAGAGCGGCTCTGGAAACACCATATATTTT.

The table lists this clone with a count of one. Here the CDR3 reads CASSPGQSYEQYF. CDR3 sequence (DNA): TGTGCCAGCTCACCTGGACAGAGCTACGAGCAGTACTTC. The chain has TRBV18 and TRBJ2-7, with D perhaps matching TRBD1 (6 bases). CDR3 length equals 13 residues. Germline-derived CDR1 and CDR2 are KGHSH and LQKENI. Trimming took off 3 bases at V and 3 bases at J, with 9 bases between the two ends.

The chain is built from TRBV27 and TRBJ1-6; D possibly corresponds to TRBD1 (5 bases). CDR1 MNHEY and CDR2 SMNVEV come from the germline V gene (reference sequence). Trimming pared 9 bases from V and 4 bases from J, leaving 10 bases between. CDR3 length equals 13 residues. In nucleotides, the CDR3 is TGTGCCAGGGCGACAGAGTATAATTCACCCCTCCACTTT. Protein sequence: CARATEYNSPLHF.

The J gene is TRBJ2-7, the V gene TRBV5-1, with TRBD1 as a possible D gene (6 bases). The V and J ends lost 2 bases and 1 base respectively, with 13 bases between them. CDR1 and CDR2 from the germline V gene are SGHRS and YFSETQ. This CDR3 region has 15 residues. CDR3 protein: CASSLTTGWSYEQYF. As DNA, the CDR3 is TGCGCCAGCAGCTTAACAACAGGGTGGTCCTACGAGCAGTACTTC.

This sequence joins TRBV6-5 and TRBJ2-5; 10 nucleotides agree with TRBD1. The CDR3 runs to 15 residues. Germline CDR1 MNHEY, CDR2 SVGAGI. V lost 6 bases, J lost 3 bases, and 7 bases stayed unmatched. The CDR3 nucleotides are TGTGCCAGCAGGCCTCGCGGGACAGGGGAAGAGACCCAGTACTTC. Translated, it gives CASRPRGTGEETQYF.

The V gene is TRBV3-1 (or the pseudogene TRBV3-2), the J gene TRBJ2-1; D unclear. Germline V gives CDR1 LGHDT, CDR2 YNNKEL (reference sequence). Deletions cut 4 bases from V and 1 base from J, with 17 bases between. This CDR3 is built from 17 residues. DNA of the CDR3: TGTGCCAGCAGCCCCCGAAGGCCACTCCCATCCTACAATGAGCAGTTCTTC. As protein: CASSPRRPLPSYNEQFF.

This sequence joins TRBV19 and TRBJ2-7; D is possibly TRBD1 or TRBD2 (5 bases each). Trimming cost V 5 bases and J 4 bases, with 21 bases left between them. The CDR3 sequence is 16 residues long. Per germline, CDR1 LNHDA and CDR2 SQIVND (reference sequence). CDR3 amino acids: CASSRQAGSATYEQYF. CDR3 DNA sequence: TGTGCCAGTAGTCGTCAGGCAGGGAGCGCGACTTACGAGCAGTACTTC. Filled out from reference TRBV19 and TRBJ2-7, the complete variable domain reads DGGITQSPKYLFRKEGQNVTLSCEQNLNHDAMYWYRQDPGQGLRLIYYSQIVNDFQKGDIAEGYSVSREKKESFPLTVTSAQKNPTAFYLCASSRQAGSATYEQYFGPGTRLTVT.